The T cell receptor beta chain described here comes from a study of blood T cell repertoires in COVID-19. Study-level background: The study drew acute and convalescent COVID-19 samples from the United States, Italy and Spain. PBMCs, B-cell-depleted T cells, or T cells provided the cDNA or gDNA that made up the material.

In the study's own analysis: Amplification with reference gene primers provided the estimates of nucleated cell counts. TCRdb's copy holds only in-frame clones and misses some; the assay was immunoSEQ multiplex PCR. V and J calls and clone size are given by that table; D and trimming were obtained from the DNA. The repertoire holds around 95,000 clones, with about 80% as singletons. V shed 4 bases and J 4 bases; nucleotides not matched to a gene: 4. There are 14 residues in the CDR3. Germline V lookup: CDR1 SGHTA, CDR2 FQGNSA. This receptor was taken from a woman aged 70-85 years with acute or convalescent COVID-19. Sequenced sample: peripheral blood. The chain recombines TRBV7-2 with TRBJ1-2; 9 bases align to TRBD1. The CDR3 DNA is TGTGCCAGCAGCTCCGGACAGGGGAGCTATGGCTACACCTTC. It is translated as CASSSGQGSYGYTF.